A selection of T cell receptor beta chains follows, all from one sample in a study of blood T cell repertoires in COVID-19. Generated by immunoSEQ multiplex PCR, the TCRdb table keeps only in-frame clones and is missing some. The repertoire includes about 220,000 clones, 65% to 85% of them detected once, and around 13% sits in the top ten. The source material was peripheral blood. These receptors all come from a human donor in a cohort sampled during active COVID-19. Both conserved end residues are part of each CDR3. The D gene is left open where the match is weak. A clone size is listed for some rows: how often the clone was seen (once, few, many), or a class if it is expanded.

>TRBV28|.|TRBD2|TRBJ2-5
CASRVGTSGETQYF
TGTGCCAGCAGGGTTGGGACTAGTGGCGAGACCCAGTACTTC
>TRBV6-5|.|.|TRBJ2-3
CASSYVGGGSTDTQYF
TGTGCCAGCAGTTACGTTGGAGGAGGTAGCACAGATACGCAGTATTTT
>TRBV15|.|.|TRBJ2-1
CATSRGLGIVNEQFF
TGTGCCACCAGCAGAGGACTAGGAATAGTTAATGAGCAGTTCTTC
>TRBV18|.|.|TRBJ1-4
CASRATNEKLFF
TGTGCCAGTCGTGCAACTAATGAAAAACTGTTTTTT
>TRBV27|.|TRBD2|TRBJ2-3
CATAGLAQSARDTQYF
TGTGCCACCGCGGGACTAGCTCAGAGCGCGAGGGATACGCAGTATTTT
>TRBV28|.|.|TRBJ1-2
CASTRYYGYTF
TGTGCCAGCACCAGATACTATGGCTACACCTTC
>TRBV7-8|.|TRBD2|TRBJ2-2
CASSLMLADTGELFF
TGTGCCAGCAGCTTAATGCTAGCGGATACCGGGGAGCTGTTTTTT
>TRBV5-1|once|TRBD1|TRBJ2-3
CASSPLQGARGTDTQYF
TGCGCCAGCAGCCCCCTCCAGGGGGCGCGAGGCACAGATACGCAGTATTTT
>TRBV28|.|.|TRBJ1-1
CASSLGEWEDTEAFF
TGTGCCAGCAGTTTGGGGGAATGGGAGGACACTGAAGCTTTCTTT
>TRBV28|.|.|TRBJ1-1
CASSSGFGVAKTEAFF
TGTGCCAGCAGCTCCGGGTTCGGGGTAGCGAAAACTGAAGCTTTCTTT
>TRBV5-4|.|TRBD1|TRBJ1-2
CASSLAGTGSGYTF
TGTGCCAGCAGCTTGGCCGGGACAGGGTCTGGCTACACCTTC
>TRBV6-5|.|.|TRBJ1-6
CASSSSPSSPLHF
TGTGCCAGCAGTTCGTCACCCAGTTCACCCCTCCACTTT
>TRBV6-1|.|TRBD1|TRBJ2-2
CASSETRTGTNTGELFF
TGTGCCAGCAGTGAAACGCGGACAGGCACTAACACCGGGGAGCTGTTTTTT
>TRBV5-5|.|.|TRBJ2-5
CASSLAPGGPQETQYF
TGTGCCAGCAGCTTGGCCCCGGGGGGCCCCCAAGAGACCCAGTACTTC
>TRBV7-3|.|TRBD1|TRBJ2-7
CASSSGQGASEQYF
TGTGCCAGCAGCTCAGGACAGGGGGCATCTGAGCAGTACTTC
>TRBV5-1|.|.|TRBJ2-1
CASSFSEVQFF
TGCGCCAGCAGCTTTTCGGAGGTGCAGTTCTTC
>TRBV11-3|.|TRBD2|TRBJ2-1
CASSLAGGNEQFF
TGTGCCAGCAGCTTAGCGGGGGGAAATGAGCAGTTCTTC